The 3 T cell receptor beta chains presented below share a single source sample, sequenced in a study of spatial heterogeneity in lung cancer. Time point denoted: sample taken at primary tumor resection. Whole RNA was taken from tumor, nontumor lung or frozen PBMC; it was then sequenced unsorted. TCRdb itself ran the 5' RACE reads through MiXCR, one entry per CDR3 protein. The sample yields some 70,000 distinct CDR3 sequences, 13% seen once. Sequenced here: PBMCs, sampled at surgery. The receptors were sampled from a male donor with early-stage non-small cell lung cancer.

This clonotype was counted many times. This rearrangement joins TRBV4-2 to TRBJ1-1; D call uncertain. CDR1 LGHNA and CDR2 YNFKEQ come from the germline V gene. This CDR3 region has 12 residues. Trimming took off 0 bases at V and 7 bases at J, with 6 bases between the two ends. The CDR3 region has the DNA TGTGCCAGCAGCCAAGACGGGAGTGAAGCTTTCTTT. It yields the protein CASSQDGSEAFF.

The CDR3 loop reads CASSEASRGYGYTF. CDR3 nucleotides: TGTGCCAGCAGTGAAGCTTCCAGGGGCTATGGCTACACCTTC. The rearrangement uses TRBV6-1 and TRBJ1-2; tentative D call: TRBD1 (6 bases). This CDR3 has 14 amino acids. With 0 bases removed from V and 4 bases from J, the gap between germline ends came to 9 bases. In germline, CDR1 is MNHNS, CDR2 SASEGT.

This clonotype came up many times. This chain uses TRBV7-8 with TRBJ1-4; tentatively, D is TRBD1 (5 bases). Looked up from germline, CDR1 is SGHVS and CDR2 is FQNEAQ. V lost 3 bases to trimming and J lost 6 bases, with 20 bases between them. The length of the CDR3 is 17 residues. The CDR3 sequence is CASSFPLRLGQHEKLFF. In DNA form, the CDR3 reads TGTGCCAGCAGCTTCCCCTTGAGGTTGGGGCAGCATGAAAAACTGTTTTTT.